This TCR beta chain was captured by sequencing in a study of cytomegalovirus exposure and HLA in healthy donors. Turning to this clone: Its antigen is not known. The missing conserved phenylalanine or tryptophan at the end of this CDR3 makes a read error likely. It is unclear where the CDR3 begins or ends on the DNA, so no DNA is shown, and the CDR3 is as TCRdb lists it.

The PCR used 60 Vbeta and 13 Jbeta primers. Profiling relied on immunoSEQ multiplex PCR, and the TCRdb table lists in-frame clones only, not all of them. The table lists a few hundred thousand clones, 70% to 80% of them singletons. The length of the CDR3 is 11 amino acids, counting both ends. In germline, CDR1 is MGHRA, CDR2 YSYEKL. Study outcomes and limitations: Analyzed later, association rates of TCRs varied across HLA loci, with DRB1 most and HLA-C fewest. At a 0.05 false discovery rate, a later analysis found about 17,000 TCR beta sequences to be associated with HLA alleles. The study put 150 or so TCR beta chains on its list as cytomegalovirus-associated. A reported reduction in N-insertions relative to the approximately 670-donor mean was seen in an Asian-associated ancestry cluster in a later analysis.

Sequenced: PBMCs. This sequence joins TRBV4-1 and TRBJ1-1; the DNA was not used to check the table's D call, TRBD1. This sequence was found in a man aged 35-49 years in good health and CMV-seronegative. The chain's CDR3 is CASSQEAGLVV.